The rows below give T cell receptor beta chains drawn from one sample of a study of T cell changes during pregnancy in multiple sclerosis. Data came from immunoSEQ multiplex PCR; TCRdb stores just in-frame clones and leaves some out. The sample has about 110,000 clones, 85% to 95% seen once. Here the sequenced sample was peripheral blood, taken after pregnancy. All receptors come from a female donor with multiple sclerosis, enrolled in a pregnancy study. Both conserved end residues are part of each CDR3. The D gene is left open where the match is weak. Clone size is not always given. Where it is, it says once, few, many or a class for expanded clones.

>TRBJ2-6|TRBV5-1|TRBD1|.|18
CASSLRQGRYSGANVLTF
TGCGCCAGCAGCTTGCGACAGGGCCGATACTCTGGGGCCAACGTCCTGACTTTC
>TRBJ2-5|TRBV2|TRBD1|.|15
CASSEPTGGAETQYF
TGTGCCAGCAGTGAGCCGACAGGGGGTGCGGAGACCCAGTACTTC
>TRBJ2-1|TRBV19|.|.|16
CASSTPELVGSHEQFF
TGTGCCAGTAGTACCCCGGAACTTGTCGGGAGCCATGAGCAGTTCTTC
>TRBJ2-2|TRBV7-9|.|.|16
CASSPWVSADTGELFF
TGTGCCAGCAGCCCCTGGGTGAGCGCCGACACCGGGGAGCTGTTTTTT
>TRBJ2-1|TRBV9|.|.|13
CASSLGGGDEQFF
TGTGCCAGCAGCCTAGGGGGAGGCGATGAGCAGTTCTTC
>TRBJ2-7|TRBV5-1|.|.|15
CASSFEGVSSYEQYF
TGCGCCAGCAGCTTTGAGGGCGTAAGCTCCTACGAGCAGTACTTC
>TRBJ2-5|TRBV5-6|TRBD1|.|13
CASNTGGRETQYF
TGTGCCAGCAACACAGGGGGCAGGGAGACCCAGTACTTC
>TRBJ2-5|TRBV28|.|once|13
CASSPSGAETQYF
TGTGCCAGCAGCCCCTCAGGGGCAGAGACCCAGTACTTC
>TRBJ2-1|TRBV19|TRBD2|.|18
CASSWRLATRSSYNEQFF
TGTGCCAGTAGTTGGCGACTAGCGACTAGGAGCTCCTACAATGAGCAGTTCTTC
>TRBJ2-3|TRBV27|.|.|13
CASSPGRGDTQYF
TGTGCCAGCAGTCCAGGACGGGGGGATACGCAGTATTTT
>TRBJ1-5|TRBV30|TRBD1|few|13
CAWSFSGGITQHF
TGTGCCTGGAGTTTTTCAGGGGGCATAACCCAGCATTTT
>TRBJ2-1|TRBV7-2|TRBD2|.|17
CASSLLGGSVRSNEQFF
TGTGCCAGCAGCTTATTAGGCGGGAGCGTTAGGAGCAATGAGCAGTTCTTC
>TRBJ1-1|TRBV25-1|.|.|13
CASSERTPTEAFF
TGTGCCAGCAGTGAAAGGACTCCCACTGAAGCTTTCTTT
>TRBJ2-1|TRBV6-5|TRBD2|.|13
CASRGGAGDEQFF
TGTGCCAGCAGGGGAGGGGCCGGGGATGAGCAGTTCTTC
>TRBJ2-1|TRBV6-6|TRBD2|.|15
CASSYSLAAYNEQFF
TGTGCCAGCAGTTACTCACTAGCGGCCTACAATGAGCAGTTCTTC
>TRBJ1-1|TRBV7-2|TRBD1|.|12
CASRGGTGRAFF
TGTGCCAGCAGGGGAGGGACAGGGAGGGCTTTCTTT
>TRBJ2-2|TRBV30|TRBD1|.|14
CAWRGDSWTGELFF
TGTGCCTGGAGGGGGGACAGCTGGACCGGGGAGCTGTTTTTT
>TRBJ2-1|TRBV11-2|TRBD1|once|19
CASSFGQGVSDQVQNEQFF
TGTGCCAGCAGCTTTGGACAGGGTGTTTCGGACCAAGTACAGAATGAGCAGTTCTTC
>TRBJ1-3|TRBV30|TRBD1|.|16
CAWSAQQGAVGNTIYF
TGTGCCTGGAGTGCACAACAGGGGGCCGTTGGAAACACCATATATTTT
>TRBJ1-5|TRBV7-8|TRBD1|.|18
CASSARAPDGTGGQPQHF
TGTGCCAGCAGCGCCCGGGCACCAGACGGGACAGGGGGTCAGCCCCAGCATTTT
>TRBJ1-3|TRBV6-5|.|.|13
CASSPPNGNTIYF
TGTGCCAGCAGTCCCCCTAATGGAAACACCATATATTTT
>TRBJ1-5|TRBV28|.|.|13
CASSRHINQPQHF
TGTGCCAGCAGCCGACACATCAATCAGCCCCAGCATTTT
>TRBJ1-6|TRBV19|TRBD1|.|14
CASRSGTGHSPLHF
TGTGCCAGCAGATCCGGGACAGGGCATTCACCCCTCCACTTT
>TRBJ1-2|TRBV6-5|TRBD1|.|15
CASREPGTGGYGYTF
TGTGCCAGCAGGGAACCCGGGACAGGGGGCTATGGCTACACCTTC
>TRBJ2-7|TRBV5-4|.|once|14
CASSFRTGQGEQYF
TGTGCCAGCAGCTTCCGTACAGGGCAGGGCGAGCAGTACTTC
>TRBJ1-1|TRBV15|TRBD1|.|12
CATSRGGDRTYF
TGTGCCACCAGCAGAGGTGGGGACAGGACGTATTTT
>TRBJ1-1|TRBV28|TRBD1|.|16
CASSLSRTGLNTEAFF
TGTGCCAGCAGTTTATCCCGGACAGGGCTGAACACTGAAGCTTTCTTT
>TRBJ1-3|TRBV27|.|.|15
CASSSDRISGNTIYF
TGTGCCAGCAGTTCTGACAGGATCTCTGGAAACACCATATATTTT
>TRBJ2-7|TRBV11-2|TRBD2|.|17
CASSFTSGSQYIYEQYF
TGTGCCAGCAGCTTCACTAGCGGGAGTCAGTATATCTACGAGCAGTACTTC
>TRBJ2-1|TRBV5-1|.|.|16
CASSRGATPEYNEQFF
TGCGCCAGCAGCCGGGGAGCTACCCCCGAGTACAATGAGCAGTTCTTC
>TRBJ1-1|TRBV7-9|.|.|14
CASSFLSDSPEAFF
TGTGCCAGCAGCTTTCTCTCGGACAGCCCTGAGGCTTTCTTT
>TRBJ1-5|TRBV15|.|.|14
CATSRGASNQPQHF
TGTGCCACCAGCAGAGGGGCCAGCAATCAGCCCCAGCATTTT
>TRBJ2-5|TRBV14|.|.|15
CASSQDTRGQETQYF
TGTGCCAGCAGCCAAGATACAAGGGGCCAAGAGACCCAGTACTTC
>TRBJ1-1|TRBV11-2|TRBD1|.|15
CASSPRGTENTEAFF
TGTGCCAGCAGTCCCAGGGGGACGGAGAACACTGAAGCTTTCTTT
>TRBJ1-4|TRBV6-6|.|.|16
CASSYWSGAGGEKLFF
TGTGCCAGCAGTTACTGGAGCGGCGCGGGGGGAGAAAAACTGTTTTTT
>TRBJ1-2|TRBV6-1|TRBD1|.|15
CASRRGQSPNYGYTF
TGTGCCAGCAGACGGGGACAGTCACCTAACTATGGCTACACCTTC
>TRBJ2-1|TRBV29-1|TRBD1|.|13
CSVAQGRYNEQFF
TGCAGCGTGGCACAGGGGCGTTACAATGAGCAGTTCTTC
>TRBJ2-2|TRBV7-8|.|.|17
CASSLAQGGSNTGELFF
TGTGCCAGCAGCTTAGCGCAAGGAGGTTCGAACACCGGGGAGCTGTTTTTT
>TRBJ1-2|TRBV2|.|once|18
CASSESEGKIISNYGYTF
TGTGCCAGCAGTGAGTCCGAGGGAAAGATTATTTCTAACTATGGCTACACCTTC
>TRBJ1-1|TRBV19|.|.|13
CASTLRGNTEAFF
TGTGCCAGTACCTTAAGGGGGAACACTGAAGCTTTCTTT
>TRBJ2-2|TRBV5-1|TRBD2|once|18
CASSWEREELLLTGELFF
TGCGCCAGCAGCTGGGAGCGGGAGGAACTCCTGCTCACCGGGGAGCTGTTTTTT
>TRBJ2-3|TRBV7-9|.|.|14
CASSVARGTDTQYF
TGTGCCAGCAGCGTTGCCAGGGGTACAGATACGCAGTATTTT
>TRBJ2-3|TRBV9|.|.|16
CASSVGGGARTDTQYF
TGTGCCAGCAGCGTAGGAGGAGGGGCACGCACAGATACGCAGTATTTT
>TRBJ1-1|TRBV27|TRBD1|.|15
CASSTRQGWGTEAFF
TGTGCCAGCAGTACCCGACAGGGATGGGGCACTGAAGCTTTCTTT
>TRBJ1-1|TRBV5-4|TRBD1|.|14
CASSWGPGGGEAFF
TGTGCCAGCAGCTGGGGTCCAGGGGGTGGGGAAGCTTTCTTT
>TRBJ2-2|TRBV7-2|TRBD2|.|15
CASSFRDYHTGELFF
TGTGCCAGCAGCTTCCGGGACTACCACACCGGGGAGCTGTTTTTT
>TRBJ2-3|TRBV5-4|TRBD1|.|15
CASSSPGTGRDTQYF
TGTGCCAGCAGCTCGCCCGGGACAGGGAGAGATACGCAGTATTTT
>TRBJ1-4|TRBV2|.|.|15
CASRARQWTNEKLFF
TGTGCCAGCAGGGCAAGACAGTGGACTAATGAAAAACTGTTTTTT
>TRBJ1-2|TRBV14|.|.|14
CASSQAEGIYGYTF
TGTGCCAGCAGCCAAGCCGAGGGTATCTATGGCTACACCTTC
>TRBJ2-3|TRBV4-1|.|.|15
CASSLLGLSTDTQYF
TGCGCCAGCAGCCTTTTGGGACTTTCCACAGATACGCAGTATTTT
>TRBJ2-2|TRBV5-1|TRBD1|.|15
CASSLGQGNIGELFF
TGCGCCAGCAGCTTAGGACAGGGAAATATCGGGGAGCTGTTTTTT
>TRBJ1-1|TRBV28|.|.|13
CASSLRQGTEAFF
TGTGCCAGCAGTTTAAGGCAGGGCACTGAAGCTTTCTTT
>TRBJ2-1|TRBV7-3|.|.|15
CASSLSPGEYNEQFF
TGTGCCAGCAGCTTATCGCCGGGAGAGTACAATGAGCAGTTCTTC
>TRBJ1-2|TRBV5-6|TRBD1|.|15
CASSLVGQEIEGYTF
TGTGCCAGCAGCTTGGTTGGACAGGAGATAGAAGGCTACACCTTC
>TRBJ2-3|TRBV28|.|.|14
CASSSLPSTDTQYF
TGTGCCAGCAGTTCTCTCCCCTCCACAGATACGCAGTATTTT
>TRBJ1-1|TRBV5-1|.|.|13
CASSLGGGTEAFF
TGCGCCAGCAGTTTAGGCGGGGGCACTGAAGCTTTCTTT
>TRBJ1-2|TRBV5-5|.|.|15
CASLWWTESNYGYTF
TGTGCCAGCCTTTGGTGGACAGAATCTAACTATGGCTACACCTTC